This T cell receptor beta chain was observed in a study of blood T cells in healthy people across ages. General study points: More naive CD4+ cells and higher diversity marked long-lived donors relative to aged donors. Considered underestimates were the diversity estimates obtained from one million T cells.

CDR3 length: 10 residues. Combining a sample-barcoded 5' primer with a J-beta primer mix, a second PCR ran for roughly 7 to 11 cycles. MiXCR was run by TCRdb on the 5' RACE reads, yielding one entry per CDR3 protein. The repertoire holds some 760,000 distinct CDR3 sequences, with 20% to 25% as singletons. This clonotype was observed a few times. Its antigen is unknown. This sample also appeared in a second study, on T cells of mothers and their children. According to that study: Persisting microchimeric T cell clones went undetected.

This TCR was sampled from a boy aged 10-17 years in good health. The chain employs TRBV21-1 and TRBJ1-2. TRBV21-1 is assigned pseudogene status. Sequenced material: blood. CDR3 loop: CASSHGGYTF. CDR3 nucleotides: TGTGCCAGCTCCCACGGAGGCTACACCTTC.